This entry features one T cell receptor (beta chain) sequence. Adults between roughly 18 and 95 years of age took part from 20 to 25 US areas. The data derive from a study of blood T cell repertoires in COVID-19. The CDR3 consists of 16 residues. Per the germline V gene, CDR1 is SGHRS and CDR2 is YFSETQ. V was clipped by 4 bases and J by 0 bases; unmatched bases: 7. Method: immunoSEQ multiplex PCR; TCRdb's copy keeps in-frame clones and lacks some. In the table there are approximately 150,000 clones, roughly 84% of which are singletons. Sequencing was performed on PBMCs or T cells enriched from blood (not recorded which). This chain joins TRBV5-1 and TRBJ2-7, with TRBD2 identical over 10 bases. The clonotype comes from a man in his 70s who had been exposed to COVID-19. CDR3 coding DNA: TGCGCCAGCAGCGACCAACCTAGCGGGAGCTCCTACGAGCAGTACTTC. Translation: CASSDQPSGSSYEQYF.